The source of this T cell receptor (beta chain) is a study of shared clonotypes between healthy human individuals. This CDR3 is 13 amino acids long. V was clipped by 5 bases and J by 0 bases, with 8 bases between them. The germline V gene encodes CDR1 MDHEN and CDR2 SYDVKM. The count of this clone is one. The method was immunoSEQ multiplex PCR; TCRdb's version includes in-frame clones alone and lacks a portion of them. The sample comprises 2.3 million or so clones, roughly 93% of which are singletons, and under 0.45% rests with the top ten. The V gene is TRBV28, the J gene TRBJ2-7; D possibly corresponds to TRBD2 (5 bases). Source material: naive CD4+ T cells from PBMCs. Subset here: CD45RA+ positively selected. The clonotype originates from a man aged 18-30 years in good health. Some clones in this sample may be carry-over from other donors' samples. CDR3 loop: CASSGLYSYEQYF. The CDR3 DNA sequence: TGTGCCAGCAGTGGACTGTACTCCTACGAGCAGTACTTC. The full variable domain, in which reference TRBV28 and TRBJ2-7 provide the parts outside the CDR3, is DVKVTQSSRYLVKRTGEKVFLECVQDMDHENMFWYRQDPGLGLRLIYFSYDVKMKEKGDIPEGYSVSREKKERFSLILESASTNQTSMYLCASSGLYSYEQYFGPGTRLTVT.